The 3 T cell receptor beta chains below were found in one sample sequenced in a study of T cells after yellow fever vaccination. TCRdb re-analysed the 5' RACE reads in MiXCR, keeping a single row per CDR3 protein. The sample carries 120,000 or so distinct CDR3 sequences, around 15% recorded once. The sequenced sample was CD8+ T cells sorted from PBMCs, obtained 5 days after the yellow fever booster vaccination. These receptors were collected from a young man who received the YFV17D yellow fever vaccine.

The gene calls are TRBV27 and TRBJ1-5, with D perhaps TRBD1 (5 bases). The V gene's germline CDR1 is MNHEY and CDR2 SMNVEV (reference sequence). V was shortened by 2 bases and J by 2 bases, with 7 bases between the two germline ends. CDR3 length: 14 residues. The DNA of the CDR3 is TGTGCCAGCAGTTTAGGCAGGGGCAATCAGCCCCAGCATTTT. Translated: CASSLGRGNQPQHF.

The chain carries TRBV6-5 and TRBJ2-3; 8 nucleotides line up with TRBD2. V shed 1 base and J 3 bases; nucleotides not matched to a gene: 3. From germline, CDR1 is MNHEY and CDR2 SVGAGI. The CDR3 length is 15 residues. CDR3 in amino acids: CASSYFTSGTDTQYF. CDR3 bases: TGTGCCAGCAGTTACTTTACTAGCGGAACAGATACGCAGTATTTT.

This clonotype was found a few times. The chain recombines TRBV4-1 with TRBJ2-1; 7 bases are a match to TRBD1. CDR1 is MGHRA and CDR2 is YSYEKL in the germline V gene. Trimming took 3 bases from V and 12 from J; bases not matched to a gene: 5. This CDR3 region has 12 residues. The CDR3 loop reads CASSQGQMGQFF. CDR3 bases: TGCGCCAGCAGCCAGGGACAGATGGGGCAGTTCTTC.